The 19 T cell receptor beta chains below all came from one sample that was sequenced in a study of regulatory T cells in long-lasting Graves disease. Time point: newly diagnosed GD, antithyroid drugs for less than 3 months. Scientists built the TCR library using RNA that was extracted from PBMCs. To make TCR beta libraries, researchers used iRepertoire HTBI primers and Arm-PCR of CDR3 regions. TCRdb re-called the multiplex PCR reads with MiXCR, one entry per CDR3 protein. The profile shows approximately 300,000 distinct CDR3 sequences, approximately 20% of them singletons. The source was peripheral blood mononuclear cells (PBMCs), collected at new diagnosis, from a patient treated with antithyroid drugs. The receptor source for this set is a female donor with Graves disease.

This sequence joins TRBV28 and TRBJ2-5; TRBD1 or TRBD2 may be the D gene (5 bases each). V lost 1 base to trimming and J lost 4 bases, with 19 bases between them. Looked up from germline, CDR1 is MDHEN and CDR2 is SYDVKM. The CDR3 extends over 17 amino acids. As DNA, the CDR3 is TGTGCCAGCAGTTTATCTGAGGGGCAGGGTGGTATAGAGACCCAGTACTTC. The encoded protein is CASSLSEGQGGIETQYF.

This clonotype was counted at least ten times. V is TRBV27 and J is TRBJ2-7; TRBD1 aligns across 7 bases. CDR1 and CDR2 (germline): MNHEY, SMNVEV (reference sequence). The ends lost 5 bases at V and 3 bases at J; junction bases unmatched: 10. This CDR3 has 15 amino acids. CDR3 nucleotides: TGTGCCAGCAGTCGCCTCGGGACAGAAGACTACGAGCAGTACTTC. Protein sequence: CASSRLGTEDYEQYF.

At least ten counts were recorded for this clonotype. The CDR3 region is CASSLTRAGEEFF. DNA of the CDR3: TGTGCCAGCAGCCTTACTAGAGCGGGAGAGGAGTTCTTC. This rearrangement joins TRBV14 to TRBJ2-1; 8 nucleotides agree with TRBD2. V gave up 4 bases and J gave up 14 bases; unmatched junction bases: 10. Germline CDR1 SGHDN, CDR2 FVKESK. This CDR3 contains 13 residues.

The chain has TRBV6-2 or TRBV6-3 and TRBJ2-7; 7 bases are a match to TRBD2. The germline V gene encodes CDR1 MNHEY and CDR2 SVGEGT. With V trimmed by 7 bases and J by 2 bases, 2 bases remained unmatched. This CDR3 comprises 12 residues. The CDR3 DNA reads as TGTGCCAGCACTAGCGGCGCCTACGAGCAGTACTTC. Protein: CASTSGAYEQYF.

The V gene is TRBV7-2, the J gene TRBJ2-5, with D possibly being TRBD2 (7 bases). This CDR3 is built from 17 residues. V lost 1 base and J 7 bases, leaving 22 bases between the germline ends. CDR1 and CDR2 from the germline V gene are SGHTA and FQGNSA. The CDR3 loop is CASSLGGAVGASGTQYF. CDR3 bases: TGTGCCAGCAGCTTAGGGGGGGCAGTGGGGGCTAGCGGGACCCAGTACTTC.

This clonotype was observed at least ten times. The gene calls are TRBV28 and TRBJ2-1; TRBD2 agrees at 10 bases. With V trimmed by 3 bases and J by 7 bases, 9 bases remained unmatched. This CDR3 region has 16 residues. CDR1 and CDR2 (germline): MDHEN, SYDVKM. The chain's CDR3 is CASSFASGSLMNEQFF. As DNA, the CDR3 is TGTGCCAGCAGTTTCGCTAGCGGGAGTCTTATGAATGAGCAGTTCTTC.

This clonotype was counted many times. DNA for the CDR3: TGCGCCAGCAGCTCCCAGCCAAGAGGACTAGCGAACACCGGGGAGCTGTTTTTT. This gives the protein CASSSQPRGLANTGELFF. This chain links TRBV5-1 with TRBJ2-2; TRBD2 matches 7 bases. V shed 3 bases and J 0 bases; nucleotides not matched to a gene: 11. The germline CDR1 and CDR2 sequences are SGHRS and YFSETQ. This CDR3 comprises 18 residues.

This clonotype was found a few times. V usage is TRBV20-1 and J usage is TRBJ2-1; the D is unclear. V lost 1 base, J lost 5 bases, and 15 bases lay in between. Germline V gives CDR1 DFQATT, CDR2 SNEGSKA (reference sequence). The CDR3 loop spans 15 amino acids. CDR3 amino acids: CSARVPYSINNEQFF. The CDR3, as DNA: TGCAGTGCTAGAGTACCCTATTCCATCAACAATGAGCAGTTCTTC.

The gene calls are TRBV30 and TRBJ2-3, with D tentatively TRBD2 (6 bases). CDR1 is GTSNPN and CDR2 is SVGIG in the germline V gene (reference sequence). V shed 2 bases and J shed 4 bases, with 10 bases lying between them. This CDR3 contains 13 residues. This CDR3 reads CAWSPGVADTQYF. As DNA, the CDR3 is TGTGCCTGGAGTCCGGGAGTGGCAGATACGCAGTATTTT.

This clonotype was observed many times. V and J are TRBV12-3 or TRBV12-4 and TRBJ2-1; 9 bases fit TRBD2. CDR3 length equals 15 residues. Unmatched junction bases numbered 7, after V lost 3 bases and J lost 7 bases. For the CDR3, the DNA is TGTGCCAGCAGTTTTTTTAGCGGGAGTGGTAATGAGCAGTTCTTC. Translating gives CASSFFSGSGNEQFF.

Only a few counts were recorded for this clonotype. V and J are TRBV9 and TRBJ2-1; D gene ambiguous. Germline values: CDR1 SGDLS, CDR2 YYNGEE. Trimming pared 3 bases from V and 5 bases from J, leaving 15 bases between. The CDR3 runs 15 residues. The CDR3 reads CASSADPQIDNEQFF. In DNA, the CDR3 is TGTGCCAGCAGCGCAGATCCCCAAATCGACAATGAGCAGTTCTTC.

This clonotype was recorded many times. V gene TRBV28 combines with J gene TRBJ2-1; 9 bases map to TRBD1. The germline V gene has CDR1 MDHEN and CDR2 SYDVKM. The CDR3 has 15 residues. The V gene end was trimmed by 5 bases and the J gene end by 2 bases; junction bases not matched to a gene: 4. CDR3 amino acids: CASSTGGAPYNEQFF. In DNA form, the CDR3 reads TGTGCCAGCAGTACAGGGGGCGCCCCCTACAATGAGCAGTTCTTC.

The sample holds many counts of this clonotype. The J gene is TRBJ2-1, the V gene TRBV7-2; D unclear. The V gene's germline CDR1 is SGHTA and CDR2 FQGNSA. V was trimmed by 1 base and J by 0 bases, leaving 13 bases between them. The CDR3 runs 17 residues. CDR3 protein: CASSLESWSSSYNEQFF. CDR3 sequence (DNA): TGTGCCAGCAGCTTAGAGTCTTGGTCGAGCTCCTACAATGAGCAGTTCTTC.

The chain employs TRBV30 and TRBJ2-4, with no clear D. Between the trimmed V and J ends, which lost 4 bases and 5 bases, there was a span of 6 bases. The CDR3 loop spans 11 amino acids. CDR1 and CDR2 (germline): GTSNPN, SVGIG (reference sequence). As DNA, the CDR3 is TGTGCCTGGACTAGGGAAAACATTCAGTACTTC. Translating gives CAWTRENIQYF.

In this sample, this clonotype turned up a few times. The CDR3 DNA follows: TGTGCCAGCAGTTACTCTAGGGCGGGCACAGATACGCAGTATTTT. It yields the protein CASSYSRAGTDTQYF. This chain uses TRBV6-5 with TRBJ2-3, with D unresolved. The V and J ends lost 0 bases and 1 base respectively, with 8 bases between them. Germline CDR1 MNHEY, CDR2 SVGAGI. The CDR3 covers 15 residues.

Note on this clonotype: The junction and the germline gene differ at one end; a read error may be behind it. V gene TRBV7-2 combines with J gene TRBJ1-5; a weak D match, TRBD1 (6 bases). The CDR3 length is 19 residues. Germline values: CDR1 SGHTA, CDR2 FQGNSA. CDR3 loop: CASSQDPGAGPVTYQPQHF. The DNA of the CDR3 is TGCGCCAGCAGCCAAGATCCAGGGGCCGGACCGGTAACCTATCAGCCCCAGCATTTT.

Concerning this clonotype: Given a far larger clone just one base away, this is likely a sequencing read error. This chain uses TRBV10-3 with TRBJ2-7; D may be TRBD1 or TRBD2 (5 bases each). Trimming pared 2 bases from V and 7 bases from J, leaving 18 bases between. This CDR3 spans 15 amino acids. Germline V gene data show CDR1 as ENHRY and CDR2 as SYGVKD. The CDR3 loop is CAISEGGRLDNEQYF. In DNA, the CDR3 is TGTGCCATCAGTGAGGGGGGACGCTTGGACAATGAGCAGTACTTC.

This clonotype appeared many times. The J gene is TRBJ2-1, the V gene TRBV6-2 or TRBV6-3; TRBD1 matches 7 bases. CDR1 and CDR2 from the germline V gene are MNHEY and SVGEGT. CDR3 length: 16 residues. Trimming cost V 4 bases and J 5 bases; bases outside gene matches: 11. The CDR3 DNA reads as TGTGCCAGCAGTTTCGCCGGGACAGCGAAGAACAATGAGCAGTTCTTC. This codes for CASSFAGTAKNNEQFF.

This clonotype has a count of ten or more. The CDR3 bases are TGCGCCAGCATCGACGGCGGGATCGTGGGTGAGCAGTTCTTC. This gives the protein CASIDGGIVGEQFF. V and J are TRBV5-1 and TRBJ2-1, with a possible D match to TRBD2 (6 bases). CDR1 and CDR2 from the germline V gene are SGHRS and YFSETQ. There are 14 residues in the CDR3. Trimming removed 6 bases from V and 9 bases from J, with 19 bases in between.